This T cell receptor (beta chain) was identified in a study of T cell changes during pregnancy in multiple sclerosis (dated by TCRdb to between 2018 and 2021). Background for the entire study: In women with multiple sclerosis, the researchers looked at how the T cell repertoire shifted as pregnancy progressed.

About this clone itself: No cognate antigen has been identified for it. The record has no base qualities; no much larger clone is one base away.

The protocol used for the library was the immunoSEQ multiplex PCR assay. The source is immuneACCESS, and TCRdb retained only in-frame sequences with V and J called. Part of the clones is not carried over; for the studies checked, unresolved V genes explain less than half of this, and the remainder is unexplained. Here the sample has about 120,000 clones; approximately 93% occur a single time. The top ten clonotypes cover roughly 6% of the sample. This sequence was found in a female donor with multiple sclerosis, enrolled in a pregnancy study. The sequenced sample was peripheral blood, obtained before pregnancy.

The CDR3 loop reads CASTGTSGEGAYEQYF. The nucleotide sequence reads as follows: TGTGCCAGCACAGGGACTAGCGGAGAGGGGGCTTACGAGCAGTACTTC. The V and J segments used are TRBV28 and TRBJ2-7; TRBD2 agrees with 11 junctional bases. The CDR3 measures 16 amino acids from cysteine to phenylalanine. Solely the CDR3 DNA is kept, with 48 bases framed from the first base. V lost 7 bases and J lost 4 bases, and the count of bases not matched to a germline gene is 12. The germline V gene supplies CDR1 MDHEN and CDR2 SYDVKM.